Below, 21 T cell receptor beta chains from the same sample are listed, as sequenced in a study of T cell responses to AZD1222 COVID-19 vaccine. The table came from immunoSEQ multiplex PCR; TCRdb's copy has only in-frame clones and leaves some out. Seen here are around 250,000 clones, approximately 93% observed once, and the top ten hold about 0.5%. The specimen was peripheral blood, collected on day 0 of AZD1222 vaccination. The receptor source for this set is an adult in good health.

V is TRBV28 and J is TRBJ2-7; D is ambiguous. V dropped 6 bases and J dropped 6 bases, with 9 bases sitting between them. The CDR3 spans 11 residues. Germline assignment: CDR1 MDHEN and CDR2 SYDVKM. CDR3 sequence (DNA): TGTGCCAGCAGATCCACTCGCGAGCAGTACTTC. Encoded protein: CASRSTREQYF.

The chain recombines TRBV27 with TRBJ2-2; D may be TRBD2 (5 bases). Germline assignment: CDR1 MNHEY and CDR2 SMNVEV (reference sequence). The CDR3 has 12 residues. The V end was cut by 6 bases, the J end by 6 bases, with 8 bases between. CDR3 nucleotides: TGTGCCAGCAGGGGAGTGGCCGGGGAGCTGTTTTTT. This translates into CASRGVAGELFF.

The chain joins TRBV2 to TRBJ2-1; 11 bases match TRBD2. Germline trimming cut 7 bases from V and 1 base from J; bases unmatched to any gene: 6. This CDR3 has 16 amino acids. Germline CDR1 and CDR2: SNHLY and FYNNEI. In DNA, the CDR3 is TGTGCCAGCACCCAGGGACTAGCGGCGTCCTACAATGAGCAGTTCTTC. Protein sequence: CASTQGLAASYNEQFF.

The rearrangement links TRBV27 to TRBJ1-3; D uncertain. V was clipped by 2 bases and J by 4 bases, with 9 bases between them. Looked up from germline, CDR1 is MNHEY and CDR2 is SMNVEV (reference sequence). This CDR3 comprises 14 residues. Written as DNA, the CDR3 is TGTGCCAGCAGTTTACCCTTGTCGGGAAACACCATATATTTT. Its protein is CASSLPLSGNTIYF.

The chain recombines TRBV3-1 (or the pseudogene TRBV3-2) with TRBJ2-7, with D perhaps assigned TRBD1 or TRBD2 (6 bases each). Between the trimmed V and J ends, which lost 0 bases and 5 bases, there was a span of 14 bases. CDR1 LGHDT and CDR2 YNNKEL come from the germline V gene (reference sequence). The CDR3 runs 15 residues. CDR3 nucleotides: TGTGCCAGCAGCCAAGATGGGAGGCAGGGGCACGAGCAGTACTTC. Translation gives CASSQDGRQGHEQYF.

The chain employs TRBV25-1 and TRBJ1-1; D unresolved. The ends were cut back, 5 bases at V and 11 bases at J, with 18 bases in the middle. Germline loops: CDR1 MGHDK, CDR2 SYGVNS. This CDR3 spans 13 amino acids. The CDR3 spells CASSSDGGEVAFF. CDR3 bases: TGTGCCAGCAGTTCCGACGGAGGAGAGGTTGCTTTCTTT.

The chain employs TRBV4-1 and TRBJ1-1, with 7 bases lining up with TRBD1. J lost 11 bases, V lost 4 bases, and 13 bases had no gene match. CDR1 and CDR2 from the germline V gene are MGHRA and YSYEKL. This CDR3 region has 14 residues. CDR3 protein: CASSPPGQRLGAFF. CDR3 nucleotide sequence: TGCGCCAGCAGCCCCCCGGGACAGCGTTTGGGGGCTTTCTTT.

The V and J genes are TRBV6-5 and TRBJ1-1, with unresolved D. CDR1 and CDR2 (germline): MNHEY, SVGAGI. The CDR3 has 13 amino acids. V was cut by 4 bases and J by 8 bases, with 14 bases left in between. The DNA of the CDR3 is TGTGCCAGCAGTTTAACCAGGAAGAGCGAAGCTTTCTTT. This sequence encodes CASSLTRKSEAFF.

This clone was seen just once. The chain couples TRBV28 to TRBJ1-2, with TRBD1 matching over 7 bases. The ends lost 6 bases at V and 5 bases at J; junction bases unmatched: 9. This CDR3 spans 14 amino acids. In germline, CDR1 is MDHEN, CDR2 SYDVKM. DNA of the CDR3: TGTGCCAGCAGCCTGACAGGGATAGGGTATGGCTACACCTTC. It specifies CASSLTGIGYGYTF.

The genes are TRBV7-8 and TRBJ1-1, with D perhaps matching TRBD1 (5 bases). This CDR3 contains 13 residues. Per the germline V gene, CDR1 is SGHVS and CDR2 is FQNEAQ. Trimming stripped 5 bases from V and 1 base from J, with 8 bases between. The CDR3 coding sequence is TGTGCCAGCAGCCCGGACACGAACACTGAAGCTTTCTTT. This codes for CASSPDTNTEAFF. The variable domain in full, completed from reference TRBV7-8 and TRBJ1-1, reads GAGVSQSPRYKVAKRGQDVALRCDPISGHVSLFWYQQALGQGPEFLTYFQNEAQLDKSGLPSDRFFAERPEGSVSTLKIQRTQQEDSAVYLCASSPDTNTEAFFGQGTRLTVV.

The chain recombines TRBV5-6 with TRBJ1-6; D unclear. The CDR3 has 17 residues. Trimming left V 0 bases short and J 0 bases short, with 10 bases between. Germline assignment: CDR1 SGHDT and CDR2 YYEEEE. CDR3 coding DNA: TGTGCCAGCAGCTTGGGGCAGGCAGGCTCCTATAATTCACCCCTCCACTTT. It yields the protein CASSLGQAGSYNSPLHF.

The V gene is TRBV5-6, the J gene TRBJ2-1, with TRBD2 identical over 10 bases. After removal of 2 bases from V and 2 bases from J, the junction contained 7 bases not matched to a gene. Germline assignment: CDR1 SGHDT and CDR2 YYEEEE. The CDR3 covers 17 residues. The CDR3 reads CASSFWSSGRPYNEQFF. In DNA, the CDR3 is TGTGCCAGCAGCTTTTGGTCTAGCGGGAGACCCTACAATGAGCAGTTCTTC.

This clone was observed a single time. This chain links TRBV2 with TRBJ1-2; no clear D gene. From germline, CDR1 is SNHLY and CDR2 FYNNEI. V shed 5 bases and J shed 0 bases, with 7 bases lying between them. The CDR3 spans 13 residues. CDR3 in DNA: TGTGCCAGCAGTCCTGCCGCTAACTATGGCTACACCTTC. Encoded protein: CASSPAANYGYTF.

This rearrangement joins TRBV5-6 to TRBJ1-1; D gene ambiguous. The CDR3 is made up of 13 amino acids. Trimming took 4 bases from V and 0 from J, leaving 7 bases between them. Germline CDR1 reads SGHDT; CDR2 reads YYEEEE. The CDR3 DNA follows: TGTGCCAGCAGCCCCAGCATGAACACTGAAGCTTTCTTT. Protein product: CASSPSMNTEAFF.

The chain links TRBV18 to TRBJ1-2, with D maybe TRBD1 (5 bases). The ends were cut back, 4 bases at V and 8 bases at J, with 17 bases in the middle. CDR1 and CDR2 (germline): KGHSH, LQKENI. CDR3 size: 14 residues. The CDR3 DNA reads TGTGCCAGCTCACTCAGGGACGGGCCCCAAGGCTACACCTTC. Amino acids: CASSLRDGPQGYTF.

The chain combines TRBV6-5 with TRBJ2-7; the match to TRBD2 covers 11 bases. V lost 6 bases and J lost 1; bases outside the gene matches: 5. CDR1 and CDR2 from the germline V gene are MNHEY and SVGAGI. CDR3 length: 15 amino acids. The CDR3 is CASSPGTSGSYEQYF. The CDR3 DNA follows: TGTGCCAGCAGCCCCGGGACTAGCGGATCCTACGAGCAGTACTTC.

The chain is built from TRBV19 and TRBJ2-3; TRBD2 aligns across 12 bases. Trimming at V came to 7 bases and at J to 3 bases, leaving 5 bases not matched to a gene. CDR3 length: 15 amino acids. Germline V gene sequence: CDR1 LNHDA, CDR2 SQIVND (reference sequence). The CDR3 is CASTSGTSGTDTQYF. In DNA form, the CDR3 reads TGTGCCAGTACCTCCGGGACTAGCGGGACAGATACGCAGTATTTT.

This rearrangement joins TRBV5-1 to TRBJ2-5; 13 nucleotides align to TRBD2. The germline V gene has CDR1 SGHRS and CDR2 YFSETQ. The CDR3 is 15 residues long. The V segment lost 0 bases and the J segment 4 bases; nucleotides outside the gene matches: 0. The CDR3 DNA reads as TGCGCCAGCAGCTTGGGACTAGCGGGGGGAGAGACCCAGTACTTC. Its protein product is CASSLGLAGGETQYF.

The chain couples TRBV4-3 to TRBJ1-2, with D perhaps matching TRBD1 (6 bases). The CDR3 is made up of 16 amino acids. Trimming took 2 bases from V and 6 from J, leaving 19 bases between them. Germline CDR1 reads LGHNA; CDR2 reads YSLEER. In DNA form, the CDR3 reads TGCGCCAGCAGCCAAATGACAGGCTTCAAGGAAGATGGCTACACCTTC. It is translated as CASSQMTGFKEDGYTF.

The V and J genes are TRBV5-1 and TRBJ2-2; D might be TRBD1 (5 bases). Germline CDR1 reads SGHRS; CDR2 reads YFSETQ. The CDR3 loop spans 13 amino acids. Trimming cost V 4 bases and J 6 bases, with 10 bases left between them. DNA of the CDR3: TGCGCCAGCAGCACAACCAGGGCCGGGGAGCTGTTTTTT. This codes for CASSTTRAGELFF.

The CDR3 region has the DNA TGTGCCAGCAGTTCTACAATTGAAGCTTTCTTT. This encodes CASSSTIEAFF. The chain combines TRBV5-6 with TRBJ1-1; D gene ambiguous. The V and J ends lost 5 bases and 7 bases respectively, with 9 bases between them. The CDR3 covers 11 residues. Germline V lookup: CDR1 SGHDT, CDR2 YYEEEE.